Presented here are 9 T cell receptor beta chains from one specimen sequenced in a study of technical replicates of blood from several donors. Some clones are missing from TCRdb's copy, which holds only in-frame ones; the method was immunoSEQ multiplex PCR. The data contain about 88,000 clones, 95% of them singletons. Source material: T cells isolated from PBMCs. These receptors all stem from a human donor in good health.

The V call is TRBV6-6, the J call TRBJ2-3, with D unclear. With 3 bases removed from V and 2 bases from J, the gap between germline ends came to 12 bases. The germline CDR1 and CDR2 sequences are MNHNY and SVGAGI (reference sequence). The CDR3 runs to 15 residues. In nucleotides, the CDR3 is TGTGCCAGCAGTTATCTCGAGATTTCCACAGATACGCAGTATTTT. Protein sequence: CASSYLEISTDTQYF.

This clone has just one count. The CDR3 bases are TGTGCCTGGAGTGTCGCGGTCGAGCAGTACTTC. This encodes CAWSVAVEQYF. The rearrangement joins TRBV30 to TRBJ2-7, with D unresolved. V was pared by 0 bases and J by 6 bases, with 6 bases between. This CDR3 is built from 11 residues. In germline, CDR1 is GTSNPN, CDR2 SVGIG (reference sequence).

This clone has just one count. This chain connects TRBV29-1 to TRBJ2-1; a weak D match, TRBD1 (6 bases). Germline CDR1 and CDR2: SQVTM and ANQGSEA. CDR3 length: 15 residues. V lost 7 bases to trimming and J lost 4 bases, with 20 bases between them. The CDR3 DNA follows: TGCAGCGCCGAGTCGAAGGTGGGGACATACAATGAGCAGTTCTTC. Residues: CSAESKVGTYNEQFF.

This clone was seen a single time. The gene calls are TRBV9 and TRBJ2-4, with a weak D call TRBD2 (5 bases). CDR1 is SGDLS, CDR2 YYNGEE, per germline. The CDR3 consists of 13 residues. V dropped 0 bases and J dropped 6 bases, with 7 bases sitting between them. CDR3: CASSVGGLNIQYF. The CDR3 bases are TGTGCCAGCAGCGTAGGAGGGCTAAACATTCAGTACTTC.

The CDR3 here is CASSVGGRGSNEKLFF. The CDR3, as DNA: TGTGCCAGCAGCGTAGGAGGGAGGGGGTCTAATGAAAAACTGTTTTTT. The gene calls are TRBV9 and TRBJ1-4; a weak D match, TRBD1 (6 bases). The length of the CDR3 is 16 residues. Germline values: CDR1 SGDLS, CDR2 YYNGEE. With 0 bases removed from V and 3 bases from J, the gap between germline ends came to 12 bases.

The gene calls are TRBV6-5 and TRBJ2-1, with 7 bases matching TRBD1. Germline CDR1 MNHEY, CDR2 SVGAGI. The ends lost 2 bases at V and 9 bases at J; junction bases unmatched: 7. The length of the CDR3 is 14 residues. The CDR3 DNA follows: TGTGCCAGCAGTTACGTTACAGGGGTAGGTGAGCAGTTCTTC. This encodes CASSYVTGVGEQFF.

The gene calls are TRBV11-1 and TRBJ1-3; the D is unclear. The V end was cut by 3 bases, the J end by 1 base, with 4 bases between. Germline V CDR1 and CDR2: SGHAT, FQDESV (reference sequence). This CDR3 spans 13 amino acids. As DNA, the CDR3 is TGTGCCAGCAGCTTTCAATCTGGAAACACCATATATTTT. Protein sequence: CASSFQSGNTIYF.

The DNA of the CDR3 is TGTGCCAGCAGCCCACGTAGCGGGAGGAGGGATACGCAGTATTTT. Translating it yields CASSPRSGRRDTQYF. This chain uses TRBV7-3 with TRBJ2-3; the match to TRBD2 covers 10 bases. The CDR3 is made up of 15 amino acids. J was trimmed by 6 bases and V by 5 bases; bases with no gene match: 8. CDR1 is SGHTA and CDR2 is FQGTGA in the germline V gene.

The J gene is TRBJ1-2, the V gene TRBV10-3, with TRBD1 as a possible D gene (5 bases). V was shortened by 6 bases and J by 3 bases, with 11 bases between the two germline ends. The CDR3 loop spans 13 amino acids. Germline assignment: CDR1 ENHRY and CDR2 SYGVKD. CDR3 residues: CAISLRVDYGYTF. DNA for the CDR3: TGTGCCATCAGCCTCAGGGTTGACTATGGCTACACCTTC.